This T cell receptor beta chain is from a study of blood T cells in healthy people across ages (dated by TCRdb to the mid-2010s). Some background on the complete study: In model experiments, roughly one uniquely barcoded TCR beta cDNA molecule per two T cells was captured by template switching. Two additional independent replicas of 1 million unique cDNA reads from the same blood draw were analyzed for two donors (one aged 18 to 30 and one aged 80 or older). Donors of different ages were randomly distributed across sequencing lanes to avoid experimental bias. The donors were split into four age groups: young (average about 16 years), middle-aged (about 40), aged (about 62) and long-lived (approximately 80). The study measured age-related changes in TCR beta repertoire diversity using deep sequencing normalized with unique cDNA molecular identifiers. The research as a whole found: As age increased, observed TCR beta diversity per million T cells dropped in a roughly linear way, and a significant reduction was already evident by age about 40. Compared with the aged group, the long-lived group had more naive CD4+ T cells, fewer expanded clones and increased TCR diversity, suggesting age selection. The CMV infection status of donors was not known, potentially confounding age-related changes in expanded clonotypes. Estimates of total diversity from one million sequenced T cells were regarded as lower bounds and underestimates. Since profiling was done on bulk unsorted PBMCs, naive and antigen-experienced compartments could not be conclusively compared. Observed TCR beta diversity correlated strongly with the percentage of naive T cells measured by flow cytometry.

The roughly 39 donors, aged roughly 6 to 100 years, were systemically healthy Caucasian individuals from Russia. About 9.6 milliliters of peripheral blood were collected from each donor into EDTA-treated Vacutainer tubes. Ficoll-Paque density-gradient centrifugation was used to isolate PBMCs, with at least 6.5 million per sample. Total RNA was extracted from PBMCs with Trizol reagent, with at least 6 micrograms obtained per sample. For every donor, flow cytometry on a PBMC aliquot measured the percentage of naive CD45RAhigh/CD27high T cells. Receptor libraries were prepared by 5' RACE. The sequencer listed for this sample is Illumina HiSeq 2500. A second PCR of about 6 to 12 cycles was performed with a sample-barcoded 5' primer and a J-beta primer mix. A template-switch 5' adaptor carrying 12 random nucleotides introduced a unique molecular identifier onto each TCR beta cDNA molecule. Each sample yielded at least 3 million CDR3-containing paired-end reads. All of the RNA was converted into first-strand cDNA using the Mint cDNA synthesis kit, with a TRBC-specific oligonucleotide serving as the primer. After uracil-DNA glycosylase treatment, a first 18-cycle PCR used universal primers M1SS and BC2_uni_R on all cDNA. Regarding the original processing steps: For normalization, 1 million high-quality reads, each with a distinct molecular identifier, were randomly selected from each sample. Instead of being binned into consensus sequences, reads that shared molecular identifiers were thrown out. MiTCR, with a Q25 quality threshold and the strictest error-elimination algorithm, was used for CDR3 identification, clonotype clustering and error correction. Lower-bound total TCR beta diversity was estimated with a nonparametric unseen species model using Euler transformation. TCRdb itself trimmed the public reads at Q25 with fastp, ran MiXCR and retained productive beta chains. Rows merge per CDR3 protein into single entries with the most common DNA and genes. These V and J calls rely on TCRdb rather than the paper's analysis. This sample gives 1.5 million to 2 million distinct CDR3 sequences in total; around 36% of them show up just once. The ten largest clones add up to around 10% of the sample.

This clonotype was seen a few times. The antigen it binds to is not known. No base qualities exist here, and no much larger clone lies one base off it. Trimming accounts for 6 bases at V and 1 base at J, while the number of junction bases matched to no gene is 11. CDR1 and CDR2 are read off the germline V gene as MDHEN and SYDVKM. There are 16 amino acids in the CDR3, from cysteine to phenylalanine inclusive. Only the CDR3 part of the read is kept: 48 bases, read in frame from the first base. Here the chain combines TRBV28 and TRBJ2-7; TRBD1 fits 8 bases in the junction. The TCR was taken from a woman in her thirties in good health. The sample consisted of blood. The CDR3 protein sequence reads: CASSPYRTGRSYEQYF. The nucleotide sequence reads as follows: TGTGCCAGCAGCCCTTATCGGACAGGGAGGTCCTACGAGCAGTACTTC.